This TCR beta chain was profiled in a study of identifying expanded T cells in peripheral blood. Regarding the study as a whole: Over two and four weeks, about 15 and 19 clones changed, versus approximately 1.1 between replicates. Approximately two-week clone count variance significantly increased as total template count grew.

Sequencing was performed with immunoSEQ multiplex PCR; in TCRdb, only in-frame clones are kept and a portion is missing. The repertoire holds tens of thousands of clones, with 88% as singletons. Collection occurred without any documented infections or immune events in donors. V was shortened by 6 bases and J by 4 bases, with 9 bases between the two germline ends. Germline V gene lookup returns CDR1 DFQATT and CDR2 SNEGSKA (reference sequence). There are 11 residues in the CDR3. About this clone: Its target is unknown.

The clonotype was recovered from a person aged 18-70 years in good health. V is TRBV20-1 and J is TRBJ2-5, with D unclear. The sequencing input was blood. The CDR3 bases are TGCAGTGCCAGCAATGGAGAGACCCAGTACTTC. Amino acid sequence: CSASNGETQYF.